This TCR beta chain was obtained from a study of cytomegalovirus exposure and HLA in healthy donors. Whole-study context: HLA-typed donors were the source of about 85 million unique TCRs, which an early data release held. General observations from the study: Information on immune exposure was restricted to one variable (CMV serostatus). A later analysis revealed that TCR association rates differed between HLA loci, peaking at DRB1 and bottoming out at HLA-C.

The V gene lost 2 bases and the J gene lost 1 base, with 5 bases spanning the gap. This CDR3 region has 13 residues. Germline CDR1 reads SGHDN; CDR2 reads FVKESK. With respect to this clone: What it binds is unknown.

Primers: 60 Vbeta forward and 13 Jbeta reverse. Authors' processing steps: It was a later analysis that counted 75 million to 90 million unique TCR beta chains, of which 8.5 million to 12 million were shared. The method was immunoSEQ multiplex PCR; TCRdb's version includes in-frame clones alone and lacks a portion of them. The V and J calls and the clone size are those of that table, but D and trimming were determined from the DNA. The sample yields 250,000 or so clones, around 81% seen once. The chain couples TRBV14 to TRBJ1-1; D ambiguous. The source material was PBMCs. This clonotype was obtained from a woman aged 55-70 years in good health and CMV-seropositive. The CDR3 protein is CASSQRENTEAFF. Here the CDR3 DNA reads TGTGCCAGCAGCCAACGGGAGAACACTGAAGCTTTCTTT.